This T cell receptor (beta chain) was identified during a study of shared clonotypes between healthy human individuals. Turning to this clone: Its antigen is unknown.

Study findings and constraints: Larger estimated richness was generally seen in naive subsets than in memory subsets. Clonotype sharing among donors, it was expected, would be affected by sequencing depth. Inspection by rarefaction showed sorted-subset sequencing to be incomplete despite large depth. Generation probabilities were higher for clonotypes shared across all four sorted-subset donors than for unshared ones.

Method: immunoSEQ multiplex PCR; TCRdb's copy keeps in-frame clones and lacks some. The table records nearly 2 million clones, 85% to 95% of them present only once. CD45RO negativity and positive selection for CCR7 defined naive CD8 cells, a population that excluded terminally differentiated effector memory CD45RA+ cells. This CDR3 has 15 amino acids. CDR1 is MGHDK, CDR2 SYGVNS, per germline. V gave up 6 bases and J gave up 10 bases, with 19 bases separating them. Sequencing used naive CD8+ T cells sorted from blood. This chain uses TRBV25-1 with TRBJ1-6; possible D gene TRBD1, 5 bases. This clonotype originated in a man between 18 and 35 years old in good health. CDR3 coding DNA: TGTGCCAGCAGCCGAGGGGCCAACTTGAACTCACCCCTCCACTTT. This encodes CASSRGANLNSPLHF. The full variable domain, its missing parts supplied by reference TRBV25-1 and TRBJ1-6, is EADIYQTPRYLVIGTGKKITLECSQTMGHDKMYWYQQDPGMELHLIHYSYGVNSTEKGDLSSESTVSRIRTEHFPLTLESARPSHTSQYLCASSRGANLNSPLHFGNGTRLTVT.